This T cell receptor (beta chain) stems from a study of T cell responses to AZD1222 COVID-19 vaccine (dated by TCRdb to the early 2020s). Context from the whole study: AZD1222 recipients given second doses at about 4 weeks or at about 12 weeks were pooled, since spike-specific TCR depth and breadth were not found to differ between the two schedules. A total of 230 to 250 trial participants underwent TCR sequencing, of whom some 210 received two doses of AZD1222 and some 26 received two doses of the MenACWY control vaccine. Trial participants were enrolled by age into subgroups of 18-55, 56-69 and 70-plus years, and around 140, 26 and 57 TCR-sequenced participants, respectively, were included in these subgroups.

The time point label, read with the paper, signifies: baseline before first vaccination. Vaccinee samples came from UK trials COV001 and COV002, including a single-blind randomized controlled phase 2/3 trial of AZD1222 (ChAdOx1 nCoV-19) in healthy adults. For TCRbeta chain sequencing, PBMC samples were collected from trial participants at day 0 and at day 28 after the second dose. The CDR3 regions of human TCRbeta chains were subjected to immunosequencing. In the original analysis: TCRs in the repertoires were matched against a reference library of SARS-CoV-2-specific TCRs that had been generated with the MIRA antigen-specificity platform. Breadth was defined as the fraction of unique TCRs that were SARS-CoV-2-associated. Depth was defined as the fraction of total T cells that were SARS-CoV-2-associated. Using the MIRA data, every spike-specific TCR was mapped to the spike region that the TCR reacted to and assigned to either a CD4 or a CD8 class. Log10-transformed breadth and depth values were compared by one-way ANOVA with Sidak's multiple comparisons tests. Sourced from immuneACCESS, this table was stored by TCRdb with only in-frame sequences that have V and J called. A share of the clones is absent; for the studies checked, an unresolved V gene accounts for under half, and the remainder has no known explanation. Clonal size and the V and J genes are those of that table, whereas D and trimming came from the DNA. The sample yields roughly 120,000 clones; 85% to 95% were counted once. 7.8% of the sample goes to the ten largest clones.

This clone was seen once. Its antigen target is currently unknown. Base qualities were left out, and no much larger clone turns up one base away. Beyond this particular receptor, the publication reports: Most participants were white British and females outnumbered males, and the authors suggested that clonal diversity may have been underestimated. Conclusions about previously exposed vaccinees are limited, since just five or six AZD1222 recipients were seropositive for SARS-CoV-2 at baseline. The whole spike protein was spanned by vaccine-associated CD4 TCRs, and dominant responses were seen in regions 160-218 and 743-854. Because no day 14 peak-response samples were available, the repertoires could be characterized only after the peak T cell response. Reportedly, close to half of the unique spike-specific TCRs recognized epitopes lying outside the regions that are mutated in the B.1.351 and B.1.1.7 variants. The 56-69-year group was small, and its depth increase did not reach significance, likely because of low power. A significant rise in spike-specific TCR breadth and depth was observed after two AZD1222 doses relative to day 0 and relative to MenACWY recipients.

The CDR3 sequence holds 11 residues, the cysteine and phenylalanine included. The entry retains the CDR3 DNA only, 33 bases that are in frame from base 1. For this chain, trimming is 7 bases at the V end and 11 bases at the J end, and the number of junction bases without a gene match is 5. For CDR1 and CDR2, the germline V gene lists MNHEY and SVGAGI. Sequencing was performed on peripheral blood, taken on day 0 of AZD1222 vaccination. The origin of this receptor is an adult in good health. The sequence is built from TRBV6-5 and TRBJ1-5, with 7 bases aligning to TRBD1. The bases read TGTGCCAGCATTATACAGGGGACCCAGCATTTT. Translated, this is CASIIQGTQHF.